These 26 T cell receptor beta chains were sequenced from one sample in a study of T cells in narcolepsy. Sequenced by immunoSEQ multiplex PCR; TCRdb stores in-frame clones only, minus some. The table lists about 32,000 clones, roughly three quarters of them singletons. What was sequenced was memory (CD45RA-) CD4+ T cells from blood. The receptors shown here come from a human donor in good health.

V and J are TRBV21-1 and TRBJ2-2; the listed D gene, TRBD2, was not tested against the DNA. TRBV21-1 is described as a pseudogene. The CDR3 runs 15 residues. CDR3 loop: CASSKVCGITGELFF. The CDR3 DNA reads as TGTGCCAGCAGCAAAGTATGCGGGATCACCGGGGAGCTGTTTTTT.

V is TRBV19 and J is TRBJ1-2; tentatively, D is TRBD1 (6 bases). Germline V lookup: CDR1 LNHDA, CDR2 SQIVND (reference sequence). The length of the CDR3 is 12 residues. Trimming left V 11 bases short and J 3 bases short, with 13 bases between. CDR3 loop: CASSGGDYGYTF. In nucleotides, the CDR3 is TGTGCCTCCTCGGGGGGCGACTATGGCTACACCTTC.

The rearrangement uses TRBV29-1 and TRBJ2-3; D call uncertain. This CDR3 comprises 11 residues. CDR1 is SQVTM and CDR2 is ANQGSEA in the germline V gene. V was cut by 1 base and J by 2 bases, with 1 base left in between. This CDR3 is CSVEATDTQYF. The CDR3 region has the DNA TGCAGCGTTGAAGCCACAGATACGCAGTATTTT.

This clone was counted once. This chain joins TRBV7-8 and TRBJ2-1; D uncertain. There are 12 residues in the CDR3. Trimming left V 1 base short and J 6 bases short, with 4 bases between. CDR1 is SGHVS, CDR2 FQNEAQ, per germline. The DNA for the CDR3 is TGTGCCAGCAGCTTAGTTCGCAATGAGCAGTTCTTC. This translates into CASSLVRNEQFF. Together with reference TRBV7-8 and TRBJ2-1, the CDR3 gives the full variable domain: GAGVSQSPRYKVAKRGQDVALRCDPISGHVSLFWYQQALGQGPEFLTYFQNEAQLDKSGLPSDRFFAERPEGSVSTLKIQRTQQEDSAVYLCASSLVRNEQFFGPGTRLTVL.

The chain has TRBV11-2 and TRBJ1-1, with 10 bases lining up with TRBD1. The CDR3 runs 18 residues. The junction had 10 bases not matched to a gene; V was cut back by 0 bases and J by 3 bases. Per the germline V gene, CDR1 is SGHAT and CDR2 is FQNNGV. For the CDR3, the DNA is TGTGCCAGCAGCTTAGATGGGAGGGGGACAGGGGCCTACACTGAAGCTTTCTTT. This encodes CASSLDGRGTGAYTEAFF. The full variable domain, completed using reference TRBV11-2 and TRBJ1-1, is EAGVAQSPRYKIIEKRQSVAFWCNPISGHATLYWYQQILGQGPKLLIQFQNNGVVDDSQLPKDRFSAERLKGVDSTLKIQPAKLEDSAVYLCASSLDGRGTGAYTEAFFGQGTRLTVV.

The V call is TRBV4-1, the J call TRBJ2-2, with D unclear. V gave up 3 bases and J gave up 6 bases, with 17 bases separating them. Germline V gives CDR1 MGHRA, CDR2 YSYEKL. This CDR3 contains 16 residues. CDR3 DNA: TGCGCCAGCAGCCACCTCTTGGGGATGAGAGCCGGGGAGCTGTTTTTT. Translation gives CASSHLLGMRAGELFF.

This chain links TRBV19 with TRBJ2-7; the match to TRBD1 covers 10 bases. Germline V gene data show CDR1 as LNHDA and CDR2 as SQIVND (reference sequence). J gave up 4 bases and V 3 bases, and 9 bases lay outside the gene matches. This CDR3 is 16 amino acids long. CDR3 amino acids: CASSIMGGQGQYEQYF. The CDR3 DNA is TGTGCCAGTAGTATTATGGGGGGACAGGGGCAGTACGAGCAGTACTTC.

The chain has TRBV7-9 and TRBJ1-1; a possible D gene is TRBD1 (5 bases). CDR3 length equals 13 residues. In germline, CDR1 is SEHNR, CDR2 FQNEAQ (reference sequence). V lost 5 bases and J lost 10, with 17 bases in between. CDR3 nucleotide sequence: TGTGCCAGCAGCCCCGCGGGTTCAGGGAGAGCTTTCTTT. It yields the protein CASSPAGSGRAFF.

The rearrangement joins TRBV6-6 to TRBJ2-7; D may be TRBD1 or TRBD2 (7 bases each). The V and J ends lost 7 bases and 1 base respectively, with 14 bases between them. Germline V lookup: CDR1 MNHNY, CDR2 SVGAGI (reference sequence). The CDR3 contains 14 residues. CDR3 sequence reads: CASTRQGGSYEQYF. The CDR3 nucleotides are TGTGCCAGCACCCGACAGGGAGGGTCCTACGAGCAGTACTTC.

The chain links TRBV28 to TRBJ1-3, with 11 bases matching TRBD1. V dropped 7 bases and J dropped 3; count of bases not matched to a gene: 5. The length of the CDR3 is 15 residues. Germline V lookup: CDR1 MDHEN, CDR2 SYDVKM. As DNA, the CDR3 is TGTGCCAGCATCGGACAGGGGGCGCATGGAAACACCATATATTTT. It translates to CASIGQGAHGNTIYF.

This clone was found a few times. The chain recombines TRBV7-7 with TRBJ2-1, with TRBD1 identical over 10 bases. With V trimmed by 7 bases and J by 6 bases, 9 bases remained unmatched. The CDR3 runs 15 residues. Germline V gene sequence: CDR1 SSHAT, CDR2 FNYEAQ (reference sequence). CDR3 sequence (DNA): TGTGCCAGCATGCCTGTCGGGACAGGGGCCAATGAGCAGTTCTTC. Translation: CASMPVGTGANEQFF.

This chain joins TRBV18 and TRBJ1-1, with 7 positions matching TRBD1. J gave up 7 bases and V 1 base, and 6 bases lay outside the gene matches. In germline, CDR1 is KGHSH, CDR2 LQKENI. The CDR3 loop spans 14 amino acids. The CDR3 here is CASSPLSGQIEAFF. The CDR3 DNA is TGTGCCAGCTCACCACTTTCGGGACAGATTGAAGCTTTCTTT.

This clone has only one observation. The CDR3 coding sequence is TGTGCCAGCAGTTTCACAGATTTAAAAGGTGGCTACACCTTC. Translation gives CASSFTDLKGGYTF. This chain joins TRBV27 and TRBJ1-2; D unresolved. Germline V lookup: CDR1 MNHEY, CDR2 SMNVEV (reference sequence). This CDR3 has 14 amino acids. Deletions cut 3 bases from V and 7 bases from J, with 15 bases between.

This clone was seen a few times. CDR3 DNA sequence: TGTGCCAGCAGTTTCGGCAGGGCCCACTCTGGGGCCAACGTCCTGACTTTC. Amino acid sequence: CASSFGRAHSGANVLTF. The V and J genes are TRBV28 and TRBJ2-6, with D perhaps TRBD1 (5 bases). CDR3 size: 17 residues. Germline CDR1 and CDR2: MDHEN and SYDVKM. V lost 3 bases and J 0 bases, leaving 12 bases between the germline ends.

The J gene is TRBJ2-5, the V gene TRBV7-2, with TRBD2 matching 7 bases. The DNA end is more similar to TRBJ2-7, so the J call may be wrong. The germline V gene has CDR1 SGHTA and CDR2 FQGNSA. The CDR3 has 15 amino acids. CDR3 sequence: CASSLGGGRVHEQYF. Here the CDR3 DNA reads TGTGCCAGCAGCTTAGGTGGCGGGAGAGTCCACGAGCAGTACTTC.

The gene calls are TRBV28 and TRBJ1-1; 11 bases line up with TRBD1. CDR1 is MDHEN and CDR2 is SYDVKM in the germline V gene. Losses at the gene ends were 6 bases for V and 1 base for J; bases not matched to a gene: 7. CDR3 length equals 16 residues. CDR3 amino acids: CASSRDRGIRNTEAFF. Written as DNA, the CDR3 is TGTGCCAGCAGCCGGGACAGGGGGATCAGGAACACTGAAGCTTTCTTT.

To note about this clone: The junction shows a germline mismatch at one end, possibly a read error. The chain is built from TRBV25-1 and TRBJ1-1; D is perhaps TRBD1 (5 bases). In germline, CDR1 is MGHDK, CDR2 SYGVNS. The CDR3 covers 14 residues. The CDR3 sequence is CASSDPGPNAEAFF. The DNA for the CDR3 is TGTGCCAGCAGTGACCCAGGGCCGAACGCTGAAGCTTTCTTT.

This chain connects TRBV5-1 to TRBJ2-1; 7 bases align to TRBD1. V trimming: 9 bases; J trimming: 2 bases; junction bases outside the gene matches: 14. CDR3 length: 16 residues. Germline CDR1 and CDR2: SGHRS and YFSETQ. The CDR3 sequence is CATSRTPGQTYNEQFF. The CDR3 region has the DNA TGCGCCACTAGCAGGACCCCGGGACAGACCTACAATGAGCAGTTCTTC.

The chain employs TRBV10-1 and TRBJ2-7, with D perhaps given as TRBD1 or TRBD2 (5 bases each). Germline CDR1 is WNHNN and CDR2 is SYGVQD (reference sequence). V was pared by 6 bases and J by 9 bases, with 21 bases between. The CDR3 is made up of 14 amino acids. The CDR3 is CASSHGTESSWQYF. The CDR3 coding sequence is TGCGCCAGCAGCCACGGGACGGAGTCTAGTTGGCAGTACTTC.

The J gene is TRBJ2-7, the V gene TRBV29-1; D tentatively fits TRBD1 or TRBD2 (6 bases each). The V and J ends lost 7 bases and 5 bases respectively, with 21 bases between them. The CDR3 contains 14 residues. Germline lookup yields CDR1 SQVTM and CDR2 ANQGSEA. The CDR3 DNA follows: TGCAGCGCAGGAGGGAGGAACAGGGTCGACGAGCAGTACTTC. Amino acid sequence: CSAGGRNRVDEQYF.

CDR3 bases: TGTGCCAGCTCACCACCAACTAGCGGGTCCCCCTACGAGCAGTACTTC. Encoded protein: CASSPPTSGSPYEQYF. The V and J genes are TRBV18 and TRBJ2-7; 9 positions agree with TRBD2. The CDR3 has 16 residues. The V segment lost 0 bases and the J segment 2 bases; nucleotides outside the gene matches: 5. CDR1 is KGHSH and CDR2 is LQKENI in the germline V gene.

The chain couples TRBV11-3 to TRBJ2-7; either TRBD1 or TRBD2 may fit D (6 bases each). Trimming left V 1 base short and J 6 bases short, with 16 bases between. Germline V CDR1 and CDR2: SGHNT, YENEEA. The CDR3 has 15 amino acids. The CDR3 DNA reads TGTGCCAGCAGCTTAGGTAAGGGCCCGGGGGCCGAGCAGTACTTC. It codes for CASSLGKGPGAEQYF. Using reference TRBV11-3 and TRBJ2-7 for the parts outside the CDR3, the full variable domain is EAGVVQSPRYKIIEKKQPVAFWCNPISGHNTLYWYLQNLGQGPELLIRYENEEAVDDSQLPKDRFSAERLKGVDSTLKIQPAELGDSAVYLCASSLGKGPGAEQYFGPGTRLTVT.

The chain recombines TRBV6-5 with TRBJ2-7; the match to TRBD1 covers 9 bases. Germline CDR1 MNHEY, CDR2 SVGAGI. V lost 2 bases to trimming and J lost 7 bases; unmatched junction nucleotides: 9. The CDR3 extends over 15 amino acids. Here the CDR3 reads CASSYGGDRVGEQYF. CDR3 nucleotides: TGTGCCAGCAGTTACGGGGGGGACAGGGTGGGAGAGCAGTACTTC.

The chain carries TRBV19 and TRBJ2-4; TRBD2 is a possible D gene (6 bases). Germline lookup yields CDR1 LNHDA and CDR2 SQIVND (reference sequence). Trimming shortened V by 0 bases and J by 3 bases, and 21 bases separated the two germline ends. This CDR3 region has 19 residues. CDR3: CASSIDLQRAVAFKNIQYF. The CDR3 bases are TGTGCCAGTAGTATAGACCTTCAGCGGGCAGTAGCCTTCAAAAACATTCAGTACTTC.

The genes are TRBV30 and TRBJ1-5, with a possible D match to TRBD1 (5 bases). V was cut by 1 base and J by 7 bases, with 8 bases left in between. The germline V gene encodes CDR1 GTSNPN and CDR2 SVGIG (reference sequence). This CDR3 has 12 amino acids. The CDR3 coding sequence is TGTGCCTGGAGTGACCGGGACCAGCCCCAGCATTTT. Translated, it gives CAWSDRDQPQHF.

This clone has more than one count but fewer than ten. The CDR3 here is CASSESGIGNTIYF. CDR3 nucleotide sequence: TGTGCCAGCAGTGAATCGGGGATAGGAAACACCATATATTTT. J is TRBJ1-3 and V is TRBV6-1; unclear D gene. The ends were cut back, 2 bases at V and 4 bases at J, with 9 bases in the middle. Germline lookup yields CDR1 MNHNS and CDR2 SASEGT. This CDR3 is built from 14 residues.